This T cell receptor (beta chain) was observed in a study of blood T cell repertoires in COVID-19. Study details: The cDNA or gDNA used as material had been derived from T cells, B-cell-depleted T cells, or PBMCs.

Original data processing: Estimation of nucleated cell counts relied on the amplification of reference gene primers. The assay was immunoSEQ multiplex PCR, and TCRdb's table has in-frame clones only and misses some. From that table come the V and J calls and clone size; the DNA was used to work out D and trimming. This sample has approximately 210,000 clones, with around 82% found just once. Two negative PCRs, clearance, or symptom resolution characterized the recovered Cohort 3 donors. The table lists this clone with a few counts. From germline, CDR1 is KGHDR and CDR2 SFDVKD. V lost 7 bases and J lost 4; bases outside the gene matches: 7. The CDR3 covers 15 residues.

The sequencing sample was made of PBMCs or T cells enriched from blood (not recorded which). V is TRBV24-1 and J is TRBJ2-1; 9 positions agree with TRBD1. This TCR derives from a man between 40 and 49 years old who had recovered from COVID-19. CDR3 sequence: CATRSGTGIYNEQFF. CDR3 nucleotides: TGTGCCACCAGATCCGGGACAGGGATATACAATGAGCAGTTCTTC.